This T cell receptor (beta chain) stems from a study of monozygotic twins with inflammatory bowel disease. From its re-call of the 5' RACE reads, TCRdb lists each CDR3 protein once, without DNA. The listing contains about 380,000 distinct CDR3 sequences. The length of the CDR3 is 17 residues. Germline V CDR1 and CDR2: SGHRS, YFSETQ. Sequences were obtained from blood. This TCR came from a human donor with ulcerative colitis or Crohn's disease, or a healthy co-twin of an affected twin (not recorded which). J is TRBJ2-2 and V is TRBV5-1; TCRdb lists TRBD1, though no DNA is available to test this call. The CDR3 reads CASHRPLGAESTGELFF.